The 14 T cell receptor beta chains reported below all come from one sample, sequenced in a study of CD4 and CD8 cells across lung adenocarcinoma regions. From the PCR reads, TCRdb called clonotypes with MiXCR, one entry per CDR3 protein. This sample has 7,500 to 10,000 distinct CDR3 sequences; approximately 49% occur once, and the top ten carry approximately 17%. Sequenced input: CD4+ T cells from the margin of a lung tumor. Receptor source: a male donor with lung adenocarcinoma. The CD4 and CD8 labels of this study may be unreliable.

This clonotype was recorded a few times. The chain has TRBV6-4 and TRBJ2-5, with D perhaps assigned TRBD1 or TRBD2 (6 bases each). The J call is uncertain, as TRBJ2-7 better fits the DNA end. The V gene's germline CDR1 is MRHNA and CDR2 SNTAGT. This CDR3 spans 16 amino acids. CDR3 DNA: TGTGCCAGTTGCGGGCATTGGGGGGCTAGCTTCTACGAGCAGTACTTC. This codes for CASCGHWGASFYEQYF.

CDR3 DNA: TGTGCCAGCAGTGAAGCCGGGACGGCCAGCTCCTACGAGCAGTACTTC. It yields the protein CASSEAGTASSYEQYF. The rearrangement joins TRBV6-1 to TRBJ2-1; D is perhaps TRBD1 or TRBD2 (5 bases each). The DNA end is a closer match to TRBJ2-7, so the J assignment may be wrong. The V gene's germline CDR1 is MNHNS and CDR2 SASEGT. CDR3 size: 16 residues.

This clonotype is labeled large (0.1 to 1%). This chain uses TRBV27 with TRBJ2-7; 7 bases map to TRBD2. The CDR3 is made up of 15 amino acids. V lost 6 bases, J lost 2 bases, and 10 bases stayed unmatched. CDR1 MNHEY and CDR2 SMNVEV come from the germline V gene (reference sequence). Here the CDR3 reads CASRPGGGGTYEQYF. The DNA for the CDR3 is TGTGCCAGCAGGCCGGGAGGAGGAGGGACCTACGAGCAGTACTTC.

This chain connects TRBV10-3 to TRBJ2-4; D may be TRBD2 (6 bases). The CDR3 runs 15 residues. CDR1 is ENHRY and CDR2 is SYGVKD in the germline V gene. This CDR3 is CGGSAGLCATDTQYF. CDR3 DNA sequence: TGTGGGGGGAGCGCGGGGCTGTGTGCCACAGATACGCAGTACTTC.

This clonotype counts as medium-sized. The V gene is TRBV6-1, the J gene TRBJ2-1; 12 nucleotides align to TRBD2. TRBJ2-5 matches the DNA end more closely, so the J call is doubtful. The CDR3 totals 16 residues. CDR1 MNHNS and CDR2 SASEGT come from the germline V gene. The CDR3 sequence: CASSEVLAGGLETQYF. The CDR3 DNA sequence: TGTGCCAGCAGTGAAGTTCTAGCGGGGGGGCTAGAGACCCAGTACTTC.

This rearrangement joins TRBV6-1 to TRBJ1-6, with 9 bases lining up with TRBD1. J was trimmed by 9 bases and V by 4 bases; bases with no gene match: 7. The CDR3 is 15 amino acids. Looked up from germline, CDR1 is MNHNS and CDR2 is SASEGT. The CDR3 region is CASSVEGQGISPLHF. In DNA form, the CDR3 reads TGTGCCAGCAGTGTCGAGGGACAGGGTATTTCACCCCTCCACTTT.

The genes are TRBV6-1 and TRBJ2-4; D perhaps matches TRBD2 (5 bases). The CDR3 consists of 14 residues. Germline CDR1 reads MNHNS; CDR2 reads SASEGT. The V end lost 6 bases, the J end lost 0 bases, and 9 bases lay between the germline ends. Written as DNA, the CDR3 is TGTGCCAGCAGGGCGGGTCTAGCCAAAAACATTCAGTACTTC. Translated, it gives CASRAGLAKNIQYF.

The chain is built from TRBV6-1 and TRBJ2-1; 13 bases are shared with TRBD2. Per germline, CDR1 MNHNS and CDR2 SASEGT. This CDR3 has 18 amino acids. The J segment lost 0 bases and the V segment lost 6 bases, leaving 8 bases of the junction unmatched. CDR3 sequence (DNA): TGTGCCAGCAGCCACCCTGGGACTAGCGGGACCTCCTACAATGAGCAGTTCTTC. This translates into CASSHPGTSGTSYNEQFF.

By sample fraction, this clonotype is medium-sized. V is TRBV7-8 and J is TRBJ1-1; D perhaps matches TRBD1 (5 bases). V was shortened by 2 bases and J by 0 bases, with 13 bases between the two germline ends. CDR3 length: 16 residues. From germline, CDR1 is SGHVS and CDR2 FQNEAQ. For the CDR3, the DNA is TGTGCCAGCAGCTTATTCGTACAGGCTTTGAACACTGAAGCTTTCTTT. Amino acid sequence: CASSLFVQALNTEAFF.

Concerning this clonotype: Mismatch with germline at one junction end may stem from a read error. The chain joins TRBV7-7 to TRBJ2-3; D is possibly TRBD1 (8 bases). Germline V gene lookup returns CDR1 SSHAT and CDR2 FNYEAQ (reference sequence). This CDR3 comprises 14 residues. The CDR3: CASSTGGGTDTQYF. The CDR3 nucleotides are TGTGCTAGCAGTACAGGGGGGGGCACAGATACGCAGTATTTT.

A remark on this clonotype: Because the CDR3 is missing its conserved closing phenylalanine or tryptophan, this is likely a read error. The CDR3 sequence: CASSGTADTQYV. For the CDR3, the DNA is TGTGCCAGCAGTGGGACAGCGGATACGCAGTATGTG. The V call is TRBV6-1, the J call TRBJ2-3; D may be TRBD1 (6 bases). The CDR3 is 12 amino acids. Between the trimmed V and J ends, which lost 4 bases and 6 bases, there was a span of 8 bases. From germline, CDR1 is MNHNS and CDR2 SASEGT.

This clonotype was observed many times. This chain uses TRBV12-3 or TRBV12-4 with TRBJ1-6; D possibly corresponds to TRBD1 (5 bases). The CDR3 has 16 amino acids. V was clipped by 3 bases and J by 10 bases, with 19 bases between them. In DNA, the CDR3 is TGTGCCAGCAGTTTCTGGGGGGGAGGCTATGGGTCACCCCTCCACTTT. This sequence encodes CASSFWGGGYGSPLHF.

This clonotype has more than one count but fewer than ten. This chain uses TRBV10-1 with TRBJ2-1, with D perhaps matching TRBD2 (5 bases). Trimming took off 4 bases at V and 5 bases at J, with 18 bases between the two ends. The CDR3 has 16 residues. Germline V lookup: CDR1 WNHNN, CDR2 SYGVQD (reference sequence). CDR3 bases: TGCGCCAGCAGTGGAGGAGCGGCAATTCTGGACAATGAGCAGTTCTTC. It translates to CASSGGAAILDNEQFF.

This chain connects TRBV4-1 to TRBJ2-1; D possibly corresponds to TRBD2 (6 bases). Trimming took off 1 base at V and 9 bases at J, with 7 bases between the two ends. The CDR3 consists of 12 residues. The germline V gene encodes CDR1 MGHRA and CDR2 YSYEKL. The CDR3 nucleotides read TGCGCCAGCAGCCAAGGCGGGATTGAGCAGTTCTTC. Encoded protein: CASSQGGIEQFF.